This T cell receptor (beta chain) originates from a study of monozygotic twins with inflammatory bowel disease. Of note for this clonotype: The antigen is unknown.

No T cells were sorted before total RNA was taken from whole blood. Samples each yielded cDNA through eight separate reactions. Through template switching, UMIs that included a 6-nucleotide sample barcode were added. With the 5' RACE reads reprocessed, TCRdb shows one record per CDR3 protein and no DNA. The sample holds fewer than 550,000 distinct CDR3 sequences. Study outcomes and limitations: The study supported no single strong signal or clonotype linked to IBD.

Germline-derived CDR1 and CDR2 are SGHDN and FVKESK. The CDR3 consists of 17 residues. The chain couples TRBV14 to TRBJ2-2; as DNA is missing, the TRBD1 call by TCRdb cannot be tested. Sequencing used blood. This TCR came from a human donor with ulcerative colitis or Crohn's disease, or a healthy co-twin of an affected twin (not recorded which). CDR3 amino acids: CASSLSWGALVTGELFF.